The clone carrying this T cell receptor beta chain was found a few times. The antigen remains undetermined. The protocol attached unique molecular identifiers to individual cDNA molecules. MiXCR, run by TCRdb on the 5' RACE reads, gives a single entry per CDR3 protein. The sample has 75,000 to 100,000 distinct CDR3 sequences, approximately 17% seen once. Trimming removed 8 bases at V and 0 bases at J, with 6 bases between. CDR3 size: 12 residues. This sample is drawn from a study of early T cells in non-severe SARS-CoV-2 infection. Overall study: Sequencing of bulk RNA from unsorted whole blood was done, without chain pairing. Overall study results and limits: Private and CD4 specificities were missed by VDJdb matching, which favored anti-spike CD8 responses.

Sequenced input: whole blood. The chain is built from TRBV12-3 or TRBV12-4 and TRBJ2-3; unclear D gene. This receptor was taken from an adult who was a healthcare worker with PCR-confirmed SARS-CoV-2 infection or an uninfected control (not recorded which). The CDR3 coding sequence is TGTGCCAGCCGAACTAGCACAGATACGCAGTATTTT. Amino acid sequence: CASRTSTDTQYF.